The source of this T cell receptor beta chain is a study of T cell changes during pregnancy in multiple sclerosis. J was trimmed by 1 base and V by 5 bases; bases with no gene match: 7. The CDR3 is 16 residues long. Germline CDR1 is MRHNA and CDR2 is SNTAGT. Sequencing was performed with immunoSEQ multiplex PCR; in TCRdb, only in-frame clones are kept and a portion is missing. In the table there are 25,000 to 40,000 clones, about nine tenths of which are singletons. This receptor was identified in a female donor with multiple sclerosis, enrolled in a pregnancy study. The genes are TRBV6-4 and TRBJ2-1, with 8 bases lining up with TRBD1. The sequenced sample was CD8+ T cells from peripheral blood mononuclear cells, obtained in the third trimester of pregnancy. The CDR3, as DNA: TGTGCCAGCAGTCAGACAGGGGCCCGTTCCTACAATGAGCAGTTCTTC. Amino acids: CASSQTGARSYNEQFF.